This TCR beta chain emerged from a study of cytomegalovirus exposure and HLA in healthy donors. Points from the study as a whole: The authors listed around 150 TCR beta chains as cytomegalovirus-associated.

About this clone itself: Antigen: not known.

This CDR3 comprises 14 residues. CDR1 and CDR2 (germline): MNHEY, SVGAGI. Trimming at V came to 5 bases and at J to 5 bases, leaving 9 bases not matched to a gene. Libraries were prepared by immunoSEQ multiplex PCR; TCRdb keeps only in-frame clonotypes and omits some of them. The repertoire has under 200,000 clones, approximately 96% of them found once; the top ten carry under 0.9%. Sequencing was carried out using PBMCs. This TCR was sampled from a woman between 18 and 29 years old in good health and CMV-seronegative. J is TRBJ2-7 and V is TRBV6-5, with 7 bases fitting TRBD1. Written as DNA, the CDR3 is TGTGCCAGCAGTGAGCACAAGGGGGCCAACGAGCAGTACTTC. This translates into CASSEHKGANEQYF.